One TCR beta chain is described in this entry. The sample comes from a study of blood T cell repertoires in COVID-19. Study-wide background: Donors in the United States, Italy and Spain gave samples during acute or convalescent COVID-19. The analysed material was cDNA or gDNA that came from T cells, B-cell-depleted T cells, or PBMCs.

CDR1 is SQVTM, CDR2 ANQGSEA, per germline. This CDR3 is built from 14 residues. V dropped 1 base and J dropped 4; count of bases not matched to a gene: 3. Original data processing: Reference gene primer amplification gave nucleated cell count estimates. Generated by immunoSEQ multiplex PCR, the TCRdb table keeps only in-frame clones and is missing some. From that table come the V and J calls and clone size; the DNA was used to work out D and trimming. This sample has a few hundred thousand clones; around 90% occur once, and the top ten carry over 3.5%. Input material: peripheral blood. The chain has TRBV29-1 and TRBJ2-5, with TRBD1 matching 10 bases. The TCR sequence derives from a woman aged 40 to 55 with acute or convalescent COVID-19. The CDR3, as DNA: TGCAGCGTTGAAGGGGACAGGGGCTTAGAGACCCAGTACTTC. It specifies CSVEGDRGLETQYF.